Shown below are 19 T cell receptor beta chains from a single sample sequenced in a study of cytomegalovirus exposure and HLA in healthy donors. PCR involved 60 Vbeta and 13 Jbeta primers. TCRdb keeps only in-frame clones here, not all; method: immunoSEQ multiplex PCR. The repertoire includes fewer than 85,000 clones, 60% to 85% of them detected once, and around 6% sits in the top ten. Sample: PBMCs. Source of these receptors: a male donor in good health and CMV-seropositive.

Only one count was recorded for this clone. The rearrangement joins TRBV13 to TRBJ1-2; D call uncertain. Germline V CDR1 and CDR2: PRHDT, FYEKMQ (reference sequence). V was pared by 2 bases and J by 8 bases, with 24 bases between. The CDR3 extends over 17 amino acids. This CDR3 reads CASSLNPFPGRRLGYTF. In DNA form, the CDR3 reads TGTGCCAGCAGCTTAAACCCTTTCCCGGGAAGGCGTTTGGGCTACACCTTC.

The chain joins TRBV29-1 to TRBJ1-1, with a possible D match to TRBD1 (5 bases). The ends were cut back, 4 bases at V and 1 base at J, with 13 bases in the middle. CDR3 length: 14 residues. Germline V gives CDR1 SQVTM, CDR2 ANQGSEA. The CDR3 region has the DNA TGCAGCGTTGGGACAAGGGTAGCGAACACTGAAGCTTTCTTT. As protein: CSVGTRVANTEAFF.

The V and J genes are TRBV19 and TRBJ1-1; no firm D call. There are 13 residues in the CDR3. Germline CDR1 and CDR2: LNHDA and SQIVND (reference sequence). V lost 7 bases and J lost 6, with 15 bases in between. This CDR3 reads CASIATFAAEAFF. In DNA, the CDR3 is TGTGCCAGTATTGCAACGTTTGCGGCTGAAGCTTTCTTT.

This chain joins TRBV29-1 and TRBJ1-1, with D possibly being TRBD1 (6 bases). The germline V gene encodes CDR1 SQVTM and CDR2 ANQGSEA. There are 12 residues in the CDR3. Between the trimmed V and J ends, which lost 7 bases and 2 bases, there was a span of 11 bases. In nucleotides, the CDR3 is TGCAGCGCCCACAGGGATAACACTGAAGCTTTCTTT. Translation gives CSAHRDNTEAFF.

The V gene is TRBV5-4, the J gene TRBJ2-5; 11 bases are a match to TRBD2. Germline V CDR1 and CDR2: SGHNT, YYREEE (reference sequence). The CDR3 runs to 15 residues. Losses at the gene ends were 0 bases for V and 5 bases for J; bases not matched to a gene: 3. The CDR3 nucleotides read TGTGCCAGCAGCTTGGAAACTAGCGGGAGCGAGACCCAGTACTTC. Its protein is CASSLETSGSETQYF.

The table lists this clone with a few counts. In DNA, the CDR3 is TGCGCCAGCAGCCAATTCGGGTACGAGCAGTACTTC. As protein: CASSQFGYEQYF. The V gene is TRBV4-1, the J gene TRBJ2-7; the D is unclear. Germline CDR1 reads MGHRA; CDR2 reads YSYEKL. V lost 2 bases and J lost 4, with 6 bases in between. The CDR3 covers 12 residues.

V usage is TRBV5-6 and J usage is TRBJ2-3; TRBD1 might be the D (6 bases). V lost 0 bases and J lost 2, with 7 bases in between. The CDR3 runs to 14 residues. The germline CDR1 and CDR2 sequences are SGHDT and YYEEEE. This chain's CDR3 is CASSLGQATDTQYF. The CDR3 coding sequence is TGTGCCAGCAGCTTGGGACAGGCCACAGATACGCAGTATTTT.

The V gene is TRBV5-4, the J gene TRBJ2-2, with 13 bases identical to TRBD2. CDR1 SGHNT and CDR2 YYREEE come from the germline V gene (reference sequence). Germline trimming cut 5 bases from V and 5 bases from J; bases unmatched to any gene: 3. This CDR3 is built from 15 residues. CDR3 sequence reads: CASRSGLAGTGELFF. The DNA of the CDR3 is TGTGCCAGCAGGTCGGGACTAGCGGGGACCGGGGAGCTGTTTTTT.

V is TRBV9 and J is TRBJ2-1, with 8 bases matching TRBD2. The CDR3 is made up of 15 amino acids. J gave up 2 bases and V 2 bases, and 3 bases lay outside the gene matches. Germline lookup yields CDR1 SGDLS and CDR2 YYNGEE. CDR3 protein: CASSVGLGTYNEQFF. CDR3 nucleotide sequence: TGTGCCAGCAGCGTGGGACTAGGTACCTACAATGAGCAGTTCTTC.

The chain couples TRBV9 to TRBJ1-2, with D unresolved. The V gene lost 0 bases and the J gene lost 4 bases, with 13 bases spanning the gap. Germline V gives CDR1 SGDLS, CDR2 YYNGEE. This CDR3 is built from 15 residues. Here the CDR3 reads CASSVATRDSYGYTF. The CDR3 nucleotides are TGTGCCAGCAGCGTAGCTACCCGGGATTCCTATGGCTACACCTTC.

In regard to this clone: A junction end diverges from the germline sequence, so it may reflect a read error. J is TRBJ2-2 and V is TRBV7-7; D is uncertain. The CDR3 runs to 13 residues. The germline CDR1 and CDR2 sequences are SSHAT and FNYEAQ (reference sequence). Written as DNA, the CDR3 is TGTGCTAGCAGCTTACCAGGCACCGGGGAGCTGTTTTTT. Encoded protein: CASSLPGTGELFF.

The CDR3 DNA follows: TGTGCCGCCGGAGCTCGCAAGGGATATCAGGGATCTAGCACAGATACGCAGTATTTT. Its protein is CAAGARKGYQGSSTDTQYF. This chain uses TRBV10-3 with TRBJ2-3; a weak D match, TRBD1 (5 bases). The CDR3 contains 19 residues. CDR1 is ENHRY and CDR2 is SYGVKD in the germline V gene. The V and J ends lost 11 bases and 0 bases respectively, with 30 bases between them.

The chain carries TRBV6-1 and TRBJ2-1; no firm D call. V was shortened by 7 bases and J by 0 bases, with 13 bases between the two germline ends. Looked up from germline, CDR1 is MNHNS and CDR2 is SASEGT. The CDR3 runs to 15 residues. The CDR3 here is CASNLQVDSYNEQFF. As DNA, the CDR3 is TGTGCCAGCAACCTGCAGGTGGACTCCTACAATGAGCAGTTCTTC.

This clone appeared a single time. The chain recombines TRBV2 with TRBJ1-2, with 8 bases that match TRBD1. The CDR3 runs 14 residues. The junction had 5 bases not matched to a gene; V was cut back by 3 bases and J by 5 bases. Germline CDR1 SNHLY, CDR2 FYNNEI. The CDR3 nucleotides read TGTGCCAGCAGTGACACCGGGACAGGTTATGGCTACACCTTC. Its translation is CASSDTGTGYGYTF.

The chain links TRBV29-1 to TRBJ2-7, with a tentative D call TRBD1 (6 bases). This CDR3 is built from 12 residues. Trimming removed 4 bases from V and 3 bases from J, with 10 bases in between. CDR1 is SQVTM and CDR2 is ANQGSEA in the germline V gene. The CDR3 loop is CSVVQGGYEQYF. The CDR3 DNA follows: TGCAGCGTTGTACAGGGTGGCTACGAGCAGTACTTC.

This chain connects TRBV5-1 to TRBJ2-6; D not certain. This CDR3 has 15 amino acids. V lost 0 bases to trimming and J lost 1 base, with 5 bases between them. Germline V CDR1 and CDR2: SGHRS, YFSETQ. The CDR3 region is CASSLGQSGANVLTF. The CDR3 DNA reads TGCGCCAGCAGCTTGGGACAATCTGGGGCCAACGTCCTGACTTTC.

This chain links TRBV5-1 with TRBJ2-1, with 9 bases matching TRBD2. In germline, CDR1 is SGHRS, CDR2 YFSETQ. The CDR3 contains 17 residues. Germline trimming cut 3 bases from V and 2 bases from J; bases unmatched to any gene: 9. The DNA for the CDR3 is TGCGCCAGCAGCTCGTACGGGGGCGGGAGGGCCTACAATGAGCAGTTCTTC. This gives the protein CASSSYGGGRAYNEQFF.

CDR3 bases: TGTGCCAGCAGTCGTTCTGGAAACACCATATATTTT. It codes for CASSRSGNTIYF. The rearrangement links TRBV28 to TRBJ1-3; D uncertain. The CDR3 length is 12 residues. Trimming shortened V by 5 bases and J by 1 base, and 3 bases separated the two germline ends. CDR1 MDHEN and CDR2 SYDVKM come from the germline V gene.

The chain joins TRBV4-3 to TRBJ2-3; 11 bases map to TRBD2. V shed 0 bases and J 1 base; nucleotides not matched to a gene: 0. The germline CDR1 and CDR2 sequences are LGHNA and YSLEER. The CDR3 contains 16 residues. The CDR3 spells CASSQELAGGTDTQYF. In nucleotides, the CDR3 is TGCGCCAGCAGCCAAGAACTAGCGGGGGGCACAGATACGCAGTATTTT.